Included here is one TCR beta chain sequence, with context. What it binds is unknown. This sample is drawn from a study of graft-versus-host responses after intestinal transplantation. At the level of the study: The whole recipient group had anti-thymocyte globulin induction followed by tacrolimus and steroids for two to three years. Study-wide results and caveats: Within allografts, high graft-versus-host to host-versus-graft clonal ratios were seen among patients with graft-donor T cell macrochimerism. Researchers found GvH clones in recipient marrow, and some showed up first in ileum or blood.

TCRdb's table, derived via immunoSEQ multiplex PCR, lists solely in-frame clones and lacks some. The repertoire holds tens of thousands of clones, roughly 88% seen once, with 0.095% to 0.11% in the top ten. The starting material was unstimulated CD4+ T cells sorted from spleen or lymph node cells, obtained before intestinal transplant. The clonotype originates from a human donor who received an intestinal transplant.

The DNA of the CDR3 is TGTGCCAGCAAGGACTACAACTATGGCTACACCTTC. Its translation: CASKDYNYGYTF. The chain carries TRBV7-2 and TRBJ1-2; no definite D call. V dropped 7 bases and J dropped 2 bases, with 8 bases sitting between them. Germline V gives CDR1 SGHTA, CDR2 FQGNSA. This CDR3 is 12 amino acids long.